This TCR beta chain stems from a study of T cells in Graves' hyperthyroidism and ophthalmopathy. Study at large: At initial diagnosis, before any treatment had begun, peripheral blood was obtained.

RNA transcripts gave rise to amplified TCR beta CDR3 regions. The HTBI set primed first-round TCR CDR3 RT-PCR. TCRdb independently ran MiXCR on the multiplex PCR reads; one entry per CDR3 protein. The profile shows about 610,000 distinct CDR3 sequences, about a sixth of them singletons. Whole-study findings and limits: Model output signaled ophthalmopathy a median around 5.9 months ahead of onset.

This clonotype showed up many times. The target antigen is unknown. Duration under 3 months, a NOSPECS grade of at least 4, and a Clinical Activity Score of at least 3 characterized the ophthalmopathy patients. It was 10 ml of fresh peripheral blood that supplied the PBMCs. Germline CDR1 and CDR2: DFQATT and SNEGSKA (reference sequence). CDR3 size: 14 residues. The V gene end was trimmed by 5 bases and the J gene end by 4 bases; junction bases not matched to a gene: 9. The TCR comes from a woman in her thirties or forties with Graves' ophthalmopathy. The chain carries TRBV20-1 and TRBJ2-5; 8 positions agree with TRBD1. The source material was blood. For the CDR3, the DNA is TGCAGTGCTCCAAGATACGGACAGGGAGAGACCCAGTACTTC. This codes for CSAPRYGQGETQYF.